The 19 T cell receptor beta chains given below trace back to one sample, sequenced in a study of cytotoxic CD8 clonotypes in ibrutinib-treated CLL. TCRdb keeps only in-frame clones here, not all; method: immunoSEQ multiplex PCR. The data show 160,000 or so clones, with approximately 90% seen just once and 3% held by the top ten. The sequenced sample was PBMCs, obtained at disease progression, from a patient treated with ibrutinib. The receptor source for this set is a human donor with chronic lymphocytic leukemia.

This clone showed up just a few times. The rearrangement joins TRBV30 to TRBJ1-4; perhaps TRBD1 as D (5 bases). V was shortened by 2 bases and J by 7 bases, with 11 bases between the two germline ends. CDR3 length equals 13 residues. Germline V gene sequence: CDR1 GTSNPN, CDR2 SVGIG (reference sequence). The CDR3 protein is CAWSQEGSEKLFF. The CDR3 nucleotides are TGTGCCTGGAGTCAAGAGGGGAGTGAAAAACTGTTTTTT.

This clone was observed a single time. The chain carries TRBV6-1 and TRBJ2-1; D remains unclear. Trimming shortened V by 4 bases and J by 0 bases, and 10 bases separated the two germline ends. CDR1 and CDR2 (germline): MNHNS, SASEGT. CDR3 length: 15 amino acids. The CDR3 DNA follows: TGTGCCAGCAGTGCGAGGTGGAGCTCCTACAATGAGCAGTTCTTC. This gives the protein CASSARWSSYNEQFF.

The rearrangement links TRBV4-1 to TRBJ2-1; no firm D call. The CDR3 has 12 amino acids. The V gene's germline CDR1 is MGHRA and CDR2 YSYEKL. Trimming left V 0 bases short and J 8 bases short, with 5 bases between. The CDR3 reads CASSQDRDEQFF. Written as DNA, the CDR3 is TGCGCCAGCAGCCAAGATCGCGATGAGCAGTTCTTC.

The chain combines TRBV2 with TRBJ1-5, with D unclear. V lost 3 bases, J lost 5 bases, and 14 bases lay in between. Germline V gene sequence: CDR1 SNHLY, CDR2 FYNNEI. The CDR3 extends over 15 amino acids. CDR3 coding DNA: TGTGCCAGCAGTGACCCAGCCTCGGGAGATCAGCCCCAGCATTTT. Residues: CASSDPASGDQPQHF.

CDR3 protein: CAISEFMGSNGNTIYF. The DNA of the CDR3 is TGTGCCATCAGTGAGTTCATGGGCAGTAATGGAAACACCATATATTTT. The rearrangement uses TRBV10-3 and TRBJ1-3; D is unclear. The CDR3 runs 16 residues. V was cut by 1 base and J by 3 bases, with 13 bases left in between. From germline, CDR1 is ENHRY and CDR2 SYGVKD.

CDR3 sequence: CASTSQGYYGYTF. CDR3 sequence (DNA): TGTGCCAGTACTTCGCAAGGATACTATGGCTACACCTTC. The chain is built from TRBV19 and TRBJ1-2; unclear D gene. Germline V gives CDR1 LNHDA, CDR2 SQIVND (reference sequence). V lost 7 bases and J 3 bases, leaving 12 bases between the germline ends. The CDR3 consists of 13 residues. The variable domain in full, completed from reference TRBV19 and TRBJ1-2, reads DGGITQSPKYLFRKEGQNVTLSCEQNLNHDAMYWYRQDPGQGLRLIYYSQIVNDFQKGDIAEGYSVSREKKESFPLTVTSAQKNPTAFYLCASTSQGYYGYTFGSGTRLTVV.

The chain joins TRBV29-1 to TRBJ2-7, with TRBD2 identical over 7 bases. The V and J ends lost 6 bases and 2 bases, in that order; junction bases with no gene match: 4. Germline CDR1 and CDR2: SQVTM and ANQGSEA. This CDR3 comprises 12 residues. CDR3 residues: CSVRRETYEQYF. The CDR3 DNA reads TGCAGCGTACGGCGGGAGACCTACGAGCAGTACTTC.

The CDR3 nucleotides read TGTGCCAGCATCCCAGCGGGACAGGCTTTCTCTGGGGCCAACGTCCTGACTTTC. Translated: CASIPAGQAFSGANVLTF. The chain has TRBV28 and TRBJ2-6, with D tentatively TRBD1 (8 bases). The germline gives CDR1 MDHEN, CDR2 SYDVKM. The CDR3 spans 18 residues. Trimming took 7 bases from V and 0 from J, leaving 19 bases between them.

The gene calls are TRBV27 and TRBJ2-7; D may be TRBD1 or TRBD2 (5 bases each). CDR3 length equals 15 residues. Trimming cost V 4 bases and J 3 bases, with 16 bases left between them. In germline, CDR1 is MNHEY, CDR2 SMNVEV (reference sequence). The CDR3, as DNA: TGTGCCAGCAGTTCACGGAACGGGGCCTACTACGAGCAGTACTTC. Amino acids: CASSSRNGAYYEQYF.

This CDR3 is CASSESPGAYYEQYF. In DNA, the CDR3 is TGTGCCAGCAGTGAATCCCCAGGCGCCTACTACGAGCAGTACTTC. V is TRBV6-1 and J is TRBJ2-7; no reliable D call. Germline CDR1 is MNHNS and CDR2 is SASEGT. Trimming took 2 bases from V and 3 from J, leaving 14 bases between them. The CDR3 is made up of 15 amino acids.

The CDR3: CASSSRASWEGLRAYEQYF. The CDR3 bases are TGTGCCAGCAGTTCCAGAGCCTCTTGGGAGGGTCTGCGAGCCTACGAGCAGTACTTC. The chain joins TRBV27 to TRBJ2-7; TRBD2 aligns across 7 bases. Germline CDR1 MNHEY, CDR2 SMNVEV (reference sequence). V lost 4 bases and J lost 2; bases outside the gene matches: 20. CDR3 length: 19 residues.

The rearrangement joins TRBV7-9 to TRBJ2-6; 8 bases align to TRBD2. This CDR3 comprises 16 residues. Germline V gene lookup returns CDR1 SEHNR and CDR2 FQNEAQ (reference sequence). Trimming removed 3 bases from V and 2 bases from J; junction bases left unmatched: 3. The DNA of the CDR3 is TGTGCCAGCAGCTTCCCGGGAGGGGCTGGGGCCAACGTCCTGACTTTC. Translating gives CASSFPGGAGANVLTF.

The V and J genes are TRBV7-3 and TRBJ2-3; TRBD2 matches at 8 bases. The CDR3 has 17 amino acids. Germline CDR1 and CDR2: SGHTA and FQGTGA. With V trimmed by 4 bases and J by 4 bases, 13 bases remained unmatched. The CDR3 nucleotides are TGTGCCAGCAGCTCTAGCGGGTCCACACTCTTACCAGATACGCAGTATTTT. Protein: CASSSSGSTLLPDTQYF.

The gene calls are TRBV4-1 and TRBJ2-3; 7 bases map to TRBD2. The CDR3 extends over 13 amino acids. Germline V gives CDR1 MGHRA, CDR2 YSYEKL. Germline trimming cut 0 bases from V and 10 bases from J; bases unmatched to any gene: 4. The CDR3 here is CASSQDRAGAQYF. Here the CDR3 DNA reads TGCGCCAGCAGCCAAGACCGGGCGGGAGCGCAGTATTTT.

This chain links TRBV18 with TRBJ2-5, with D unresolved. CDR3 length: 14 residues. With 1 base removed from V and 1 base from J, the gap between germline ends came to 7 bases. Looked up from germline, CDR1 is KGHSH and CDR2 is LQKENI. CDR3 sequence reads: CASSPQGFQETQYF. The CDR3 nucleotides are TGTGCCAGCTCACCACAGGGTTTCCAAGAGACCCAGTACTTC.

The chain joins TRBV7-6 to TRBJ2-3, with D possibly matching TRBD2 (6 bases). Between the trimmed V and J ends, which lost 5 bases and 6 bases, there was a span of 18 bases. This CDR3 has 15 residues. CDR1 is SGHVS and CDR2 is FNYEAQ in the germline V gene. The CDR3 reads CASSTRKGREDTQYF. Written as DNA, the CDR3 is TGTGCCAGCAGCACCCGCAAAGGCCGGGAGGATACGCAGTATTTT.

The V gene is TRBV7-8, the J gene TRBJ2-7; 7 bases line up with TRBD2. J lost 0 bases, V lost 3 bases, and 5 bases had no gene match. The CDR3 extends over 15 amino acids. In germline, CDR1 is SGHVS, CDR2 FQNEAQ. The CDR3 loop reads CASSLSGTGSYEQYF. CDR3 bases: TGTGCCAGCAGCTTGAGCGGGACTGGCTCCTACGAGCAGTACTTC. Variable domain in full (rest from reference TRBV7-8 and TRBJ2-7): GAGVSQSPRYKVAKRGQDVALRCDPISGHVSLFWYQQALGQGPEFLTYFQNEAQLDKSGLPSDRFFAERPEGSVSTLKIQRTQQEDSAVYLCASSLSGTGSYEQYFGPGTRLTVT.

This clone was seen a handful of times. The rearrangement joins TRBV5-1 to TRBJ1-5; 9 nucleotides line up with TRBD1. Germline values: CDR1 SGHRS, CDR2 YFSETQ. The CDR3 is made up of 17 amino acids. V lost 3 bases and J lost 11; bases outside the gene matches: 18. The CDR3 spells CASSSAPSDRGFRSQHF. CDR3 DNA: TGCGCCAGCAGCTCCGCACCGTCCGACAGGGGGTTTCGGTCCCAGCATTTT.

This clone was observed a few times. The rearrangement joins TRBV5-1 to TRBJ2-7; 7 positions match TRBD1. After removal of 3 bases from V and 2 bases from J, the junction contained 11 bases not matched to a gene. The CDR3 totals 16 residues. Germline CDR1 reads SGHRS; CDR2 reads YFSETQ. The CDR3 sequence: CASSSIDRALTYEQYF. CDR3 DNA sequence: TGCGCCAGCAGCTCCATCGACAGGGCTCTCACCTACGAGCAGTACTTC.